This is a list of T cell receptor beta chains from one sample in a study of cytomegalovirus exposure and HLA in healthy donors. The repertoire was sequenced with immunoSEQ multiplex PCR; TCRdb's copy has only in-frame clones and lacks some. This sample has about 100,000 clones, with 75% found just once. Sequenced input: PBMCs. These TCRs come from a man aged 50-60 years in good health and CMV-seronegative. Both conserved end residues are part of each CDR3. D genes are given only for firm matches. Clone size appears in some rows only: once, few, many, or a class for an expanded clone.

D gene	V gene	clone size	J gene	CDR3 protein	CDR3 DNA
TRBD2	TRBV7-2	-	TRBJ2-1	CASSPPPPGTILFF	TGTGCCAGCAGTCCTCCCCCCCCGGGGACTATATTATTCTTC
-	TRBV7-9	once	TRBJ1-2	CASSSVSNYGYTF	TGTGCCAGCAGCTCGGTCTCCAACTATGGCTACACCTTC
-	TRBV18	-	TRBJ2-1	CASSGPRVDNEQFF	TGTGCCAGCTCCGGGCCCAGGGTGGACAATGAGCAGTTCTTC
-	TRBV19	-	TRBJ1-5	CASSGGGGAREFSNQPQHF	TGTGCCAGTAGTGGGGGCGGTGGGGCCCGGGAATTTAGCAATCAGCCCCAGCATTTT
TRBD1	TRBV18	-	TRBJ1-5	CASSPDRAQPQHF	TGTGCCAGCTCACCAGACAGGGCTCAGCCCCAGCATTTT
-	TRBV28	once	TRBJ1-1	CASGTPGMNTEAFF	TGTGCCAGCGGGACACCGGGGATGAACACTGAAGCTTTCTTT
-	TRBV6-5	-	TRBJ1-3	CASSYSGRANTIYF	TGTGCCAGCAGTTACTCCGGGAGGGCAAACACCATATATTTT
-	TRBV19	-	TRBJ2-5	CASSWRVQETQYF	TGTGCCAGTAGTTGGAGGGTCCAAGAGACCCAGTACTTC
-	TRBV25-1	-	TRBJ2-5	CASSEFRGEQYF	TGTGCCAGCAGTGAATTTCGAGGAGAGCAGTACTTC
-	TRBV27	-	TRBJ1-4	CASSSSQENEKLFF	TGTGCCAGCAGTTCCTCCCAGGAAAATGAAAAACTGTTTTTT
-	TRBV7-9	-	TRBJ1-3	CAISAFSRNTIYF	TGTGCCATTTCAGCTTTCAGCAGGAACACCATATATTTT
-	TRBV7-9	-	TRBJ1-4	CASSHTDGDEKLFF	TGTGCCAGCAGCCATACTGACGGAGATGAAAAACTGTTTTTT
-	TRBV6-6	-	TRBJ2-4	CASREESIQYF	TGTGCCAGCAGGGAGGAGAGCATTCAGTACTTC
TRBD2	TRBV4-2	few	TRBJ2-1	CASSQDGLAGNEQFF	TGTGCCAGCAGCCAAGATGGACTAGCGGGCAATGAGCAGTTCTTC